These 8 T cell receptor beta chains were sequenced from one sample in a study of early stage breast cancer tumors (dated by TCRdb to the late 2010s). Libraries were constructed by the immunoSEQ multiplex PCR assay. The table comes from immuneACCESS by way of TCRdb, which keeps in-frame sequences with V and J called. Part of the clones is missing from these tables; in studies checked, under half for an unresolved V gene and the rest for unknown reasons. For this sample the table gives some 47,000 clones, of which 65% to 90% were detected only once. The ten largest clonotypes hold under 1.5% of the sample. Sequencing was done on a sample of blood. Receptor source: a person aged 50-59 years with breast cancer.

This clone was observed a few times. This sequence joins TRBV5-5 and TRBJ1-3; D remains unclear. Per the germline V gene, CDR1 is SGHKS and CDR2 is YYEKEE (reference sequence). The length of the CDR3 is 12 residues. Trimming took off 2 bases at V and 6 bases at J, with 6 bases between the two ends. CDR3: CASSLGENTIYF. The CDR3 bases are TGTGCCAGCAGCTTAGGTGAAAACACCATATATTTT.

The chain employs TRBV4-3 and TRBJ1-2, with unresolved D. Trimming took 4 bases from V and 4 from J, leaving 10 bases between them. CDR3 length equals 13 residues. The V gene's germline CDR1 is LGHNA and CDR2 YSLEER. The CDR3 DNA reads TGCGCCAGCAGCCCAAATAGTCTCTATGGCTACACCTTC. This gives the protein CASSPNSLYGYTF.

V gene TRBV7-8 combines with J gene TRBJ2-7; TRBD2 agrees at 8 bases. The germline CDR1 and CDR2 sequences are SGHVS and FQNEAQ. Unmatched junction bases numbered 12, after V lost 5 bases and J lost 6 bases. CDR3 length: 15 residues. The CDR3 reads CASSQQSGSSSEQYF. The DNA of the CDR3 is TGTGCCAGCAGCCAACAGAGCGGGAGTAGCTCCGAGCAGTACTTC. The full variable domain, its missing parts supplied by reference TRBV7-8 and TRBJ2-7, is GAGVSQSPRYKVAKRGQDVALRCDPISGHVSLFWYQQALGQGPEFLTYFQNEAQLDKSGLPSDRFFAERPEGSVSTLKIQRTQQEDSAVYLCASSQQSGSSSEQYFGPGTRLTVT.

Here the CDR3 DNA reads TGCGCCAGCAGCTTGAATCTGGATACGCAGTATTTT. Protein: CASSLNLDTQYF. This chain joins TRBV5-1 and TRBJ2-3; D remains unclear. The CDR3 runs to 12 residues. Deletions cut 1 base from V and 6 bases from J, with 6 bases between. Germline CDR1 is SGHRS and CDR2 is YFSETQ.

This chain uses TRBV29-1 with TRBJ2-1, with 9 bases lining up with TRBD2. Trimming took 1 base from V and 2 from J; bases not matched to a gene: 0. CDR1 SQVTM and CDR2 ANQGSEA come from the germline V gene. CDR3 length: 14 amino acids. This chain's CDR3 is CSVEASGAYNEQFF. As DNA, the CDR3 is TGCAGCGTTGAAGCTAGCGGGGCCTACAATGAGCAGTTCTTC.

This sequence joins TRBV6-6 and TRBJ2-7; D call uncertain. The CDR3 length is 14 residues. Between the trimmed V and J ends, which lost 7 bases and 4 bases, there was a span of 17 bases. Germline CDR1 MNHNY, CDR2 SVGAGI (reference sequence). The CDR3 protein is CASTNRAAYYEQYF. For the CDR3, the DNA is TGTGCCAGCACCAATAGGGCAGCTTATTACGAGCAGTACTTC.

The CDR3 sequence: CASSLTGERHTQYF. The CDR3 bases are TGCGCCAGCAGCCTGACGGGGGAGAGACATACGCAGTATTTT. The rearrangement uses TRBV5-1 and TRBJ2-3; a possible D gene is TRBD2 (6 bases). Germline CDR1 SGHRS, CDR2 YFSETQ. Trimming cost V 4 bases and J 7 bases, with 16 bases left between them. This CDR3 is built from 14 residues.

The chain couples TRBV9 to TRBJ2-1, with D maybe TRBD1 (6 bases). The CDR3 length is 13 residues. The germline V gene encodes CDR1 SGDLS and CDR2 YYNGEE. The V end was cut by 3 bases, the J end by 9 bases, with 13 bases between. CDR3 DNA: TGTGCCAGCAGCGCAAGAGAAGGGGGTGAGCAGTTCTTC. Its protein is CASSAREGGEQFF.